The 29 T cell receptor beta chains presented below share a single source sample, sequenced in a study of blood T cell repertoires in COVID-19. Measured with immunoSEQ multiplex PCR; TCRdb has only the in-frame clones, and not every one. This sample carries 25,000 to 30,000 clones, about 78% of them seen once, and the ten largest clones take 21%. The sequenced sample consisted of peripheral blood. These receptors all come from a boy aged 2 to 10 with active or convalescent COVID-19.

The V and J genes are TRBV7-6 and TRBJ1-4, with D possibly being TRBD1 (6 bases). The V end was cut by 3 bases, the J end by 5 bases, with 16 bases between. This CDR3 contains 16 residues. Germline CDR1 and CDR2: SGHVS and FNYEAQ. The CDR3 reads CASSFGVRQGNEKLFF. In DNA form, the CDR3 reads TGTGCCAGCAGCTTCGGGGTCCGGCAGGGGAATGAAAAACTGTTTTTT.

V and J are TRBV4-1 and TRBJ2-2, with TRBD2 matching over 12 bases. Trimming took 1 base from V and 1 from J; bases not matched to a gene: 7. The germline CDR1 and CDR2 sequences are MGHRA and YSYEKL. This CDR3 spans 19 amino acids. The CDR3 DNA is TGCGCCAGCAGCCAAGGTCTAGCGGGGGGGCTAAAGAACACCGGGGAGCTGTTTTTT. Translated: CASSQGLAGGLKNTGELFF.

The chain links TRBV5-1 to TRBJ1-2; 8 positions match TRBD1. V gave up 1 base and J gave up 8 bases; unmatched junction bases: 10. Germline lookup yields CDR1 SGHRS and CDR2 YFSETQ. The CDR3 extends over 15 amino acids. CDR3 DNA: TGCGCCAGCAGCTTGTGGCAGGGGGCCGATGGGGGCTACACCTTC. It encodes CASSLWQGADGGYTF. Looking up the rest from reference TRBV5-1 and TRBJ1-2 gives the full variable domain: KAGVTQTPRYLIKTRGQQVTLSCSPISGHRSVSWYQQTPGQGLQFLFEYFSETQRNKGNFPGRFSGRQFSNSRSEMNVSTLELGDSALYLCASSLWQGADGGYTFGSGTRLTVV.

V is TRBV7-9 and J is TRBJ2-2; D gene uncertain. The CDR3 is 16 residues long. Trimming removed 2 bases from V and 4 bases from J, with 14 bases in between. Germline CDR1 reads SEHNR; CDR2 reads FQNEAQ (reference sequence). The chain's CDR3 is CASSLRPSESTGELFF. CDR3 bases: TGTGCCAGCAGCTTAAGGCCCTCGGAGAGCACCGGGGAGCTGTTTTTT.

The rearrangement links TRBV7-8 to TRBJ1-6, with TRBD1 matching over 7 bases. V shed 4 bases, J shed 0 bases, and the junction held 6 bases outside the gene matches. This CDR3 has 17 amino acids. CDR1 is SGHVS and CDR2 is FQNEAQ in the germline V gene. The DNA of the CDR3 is TGTGCCAGCAGCTCGGGACAGCCTCGCTCCTATAATTCACCCCTCCACTTT. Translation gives CASSSGQPRSYNSPLHF. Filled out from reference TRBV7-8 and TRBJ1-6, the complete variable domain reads GAGVSQSPRYKVAKRGQDVALRCDPISGHVSLFWYQQALGQGPEFLTYFQNEAQLDKSGLPSDRFFAERPEGSVSTLKIQRTQQEDSAVYLCASSSGQPRSYNSPLHFGNGTRLTVT.

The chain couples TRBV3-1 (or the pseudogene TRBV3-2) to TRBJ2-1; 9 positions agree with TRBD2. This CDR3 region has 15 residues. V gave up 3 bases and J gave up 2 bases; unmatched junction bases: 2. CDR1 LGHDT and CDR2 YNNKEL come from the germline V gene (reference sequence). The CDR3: CASSQLAGAYNEQFF. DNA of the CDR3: TGTGCCAGCAGCCAGTTAGCGGGGGCCTACAATGAGCAGTTCTTC.

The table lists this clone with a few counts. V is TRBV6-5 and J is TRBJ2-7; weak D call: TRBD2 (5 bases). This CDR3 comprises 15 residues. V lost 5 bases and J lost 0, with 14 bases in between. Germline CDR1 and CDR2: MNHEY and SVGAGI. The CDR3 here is CASSSGVVLSYEQYF. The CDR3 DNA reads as TGTGCCAGCAGTAGCGGAGTCGTTCTCTCCTACGAGCAGTACTTC.

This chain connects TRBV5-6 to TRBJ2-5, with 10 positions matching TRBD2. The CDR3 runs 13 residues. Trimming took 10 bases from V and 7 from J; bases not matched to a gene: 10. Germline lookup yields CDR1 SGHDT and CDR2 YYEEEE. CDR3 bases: TGTGCCGCCGGGCTAGCGGGGGCGCGGACCCAGTACTTC. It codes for CAAGLAGARTQYF.

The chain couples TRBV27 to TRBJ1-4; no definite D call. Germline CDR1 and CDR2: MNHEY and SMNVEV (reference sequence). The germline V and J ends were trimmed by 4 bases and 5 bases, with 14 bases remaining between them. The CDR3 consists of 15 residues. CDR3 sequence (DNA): TGTGCCAGCAGTTATTCCCCCCCGGGGAATGAAAAACTGTTTTTT. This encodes CASSYSPPGNEKLFF. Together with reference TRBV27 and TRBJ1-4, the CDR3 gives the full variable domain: EAQVTQNPRYLITVTGKKLTVTCSQNMNHEYMSWYRQDPGLGLRQIYYSMNVEVTDKGDVPEGYKVSRKEKRNFPLILESPSPNQTSLYFCASSYSPPGNEKLFFGSGTQLSVL.

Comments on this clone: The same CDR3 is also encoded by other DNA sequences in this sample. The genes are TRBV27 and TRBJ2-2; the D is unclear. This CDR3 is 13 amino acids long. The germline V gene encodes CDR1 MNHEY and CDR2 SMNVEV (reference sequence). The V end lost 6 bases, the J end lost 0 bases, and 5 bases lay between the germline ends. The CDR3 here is CASRGANTGELFF. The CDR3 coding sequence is TGTGCCAGCAGGGGCGCGAACACCGGGGAGCTGTTTTTT.

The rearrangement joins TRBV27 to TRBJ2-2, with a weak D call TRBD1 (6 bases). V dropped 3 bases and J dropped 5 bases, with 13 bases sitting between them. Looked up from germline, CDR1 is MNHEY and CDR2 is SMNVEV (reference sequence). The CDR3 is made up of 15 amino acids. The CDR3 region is CASSFEGVRTGELFF. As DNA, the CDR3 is TGTGCCAGCAGTTTTGAGGGGGTCCGGACCGGGGAGCTGTTTTTT.

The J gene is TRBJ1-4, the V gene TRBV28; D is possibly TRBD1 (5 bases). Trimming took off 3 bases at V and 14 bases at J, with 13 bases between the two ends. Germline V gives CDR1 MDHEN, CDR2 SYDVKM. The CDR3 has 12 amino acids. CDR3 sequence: CASSFGGTLLFF. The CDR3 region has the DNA TGTGCCAGCAGTTTCGGCGGGACTCTTCTGTTTTTT.

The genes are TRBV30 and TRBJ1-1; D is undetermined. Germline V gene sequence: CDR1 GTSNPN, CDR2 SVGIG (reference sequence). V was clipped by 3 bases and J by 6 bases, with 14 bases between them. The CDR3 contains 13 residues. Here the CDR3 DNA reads TGTGCCTGGAGCCCAGTTTGGCCCCCTGAAGCTTTCTTT. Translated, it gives CAWSPVWPPEAFF.

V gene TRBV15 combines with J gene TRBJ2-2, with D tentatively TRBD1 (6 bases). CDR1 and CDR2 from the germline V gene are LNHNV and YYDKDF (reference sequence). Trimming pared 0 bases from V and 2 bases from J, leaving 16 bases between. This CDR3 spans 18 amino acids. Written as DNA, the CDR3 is TGTGCCACCAGCAGAGAAAGGGGCCAGGGGAGTAACACCGGGGAGCTGTTTTTT. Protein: CATSRERGQGSNTGELFF.

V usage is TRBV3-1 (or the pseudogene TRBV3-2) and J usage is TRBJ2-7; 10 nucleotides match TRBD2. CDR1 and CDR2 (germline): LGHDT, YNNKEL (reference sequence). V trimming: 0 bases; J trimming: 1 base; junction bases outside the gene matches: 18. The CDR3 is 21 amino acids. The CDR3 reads CASSQDCEDWLAGVFSYEQYF. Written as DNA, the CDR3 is TGTGCCAGCAGCCAAGATTGTGAGGATTGGCTAGCGGGGGTTTTTTCCTACGAGCAGTACTTC.

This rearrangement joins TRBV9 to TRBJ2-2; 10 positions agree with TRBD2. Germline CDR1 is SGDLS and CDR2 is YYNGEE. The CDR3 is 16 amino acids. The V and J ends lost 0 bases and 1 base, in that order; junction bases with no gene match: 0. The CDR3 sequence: CASSVGLAGNTGELFF. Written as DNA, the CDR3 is TGTGCCAGCAGCGTAGGACTAGCGGGGAACACCGGGGAGCTGTTTTTT.

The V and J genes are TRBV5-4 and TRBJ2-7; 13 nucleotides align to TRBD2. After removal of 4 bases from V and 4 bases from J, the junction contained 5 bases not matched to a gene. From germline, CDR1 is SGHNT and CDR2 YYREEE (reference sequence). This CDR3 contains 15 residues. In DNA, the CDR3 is TGTGCCAGCAGCGCCTGGACTAGCGGGAGTTACGAGCAGTACTTC. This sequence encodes CASSAWTSGSYEQYF.

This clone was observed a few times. Here the CDR3 DNA reads TGTGCCAGCAGCTTAGGGGTAGGAGGTGAAGCTTTCTTT. It translates to CASSLGVGGEAFF. The J gene is TRBJ1-1, the V gene TRBV7-8, with D unresolved. CDR1 is SGHVS, CDR2 FQNEAQ, per germline. This CDR3 has 13 amino acids. Deletions cut 1 base from V and 7 bases from J, with 10 bases between. Full variable domain (missing parts from reference TRBV7-8 and TRBJ1-1): GAGVSQSPRYKVAKRGQDVALRCDPISGHVSLFWYQQALGQGPEFLTYFQNEAQLDKSGLPSDRFFAERPEGSVSTLKIQRTQQEDSAVYLCASSLGVGGEAFFGQGTRLTVV.

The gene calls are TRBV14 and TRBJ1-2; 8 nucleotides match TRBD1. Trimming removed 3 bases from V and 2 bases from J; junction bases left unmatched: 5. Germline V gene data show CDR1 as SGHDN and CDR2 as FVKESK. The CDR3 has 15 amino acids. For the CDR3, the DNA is TGTGCCAGCAGCCATTTGGGGACAGGAAACTATGGCTACACCTTC. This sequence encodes CASSHLGTGNYGYTF.

CDR3 sequence (DNA): TGTGCCAGCAGTTATTCAGGGGGACGGCAGTACTTC. Its protein product is CASSYSGGRQYF. The rearrangement uses TRBV28 and TRBJ2-7, with 7 bases lining up with TRBD1. Per the germline V gene, CDR1 is MDHEN and CDR2 is SYDVKM. V was clipped by 4 bases and J by 9 bases; unmatched bases: 6. This CDR3 has 12 residues.

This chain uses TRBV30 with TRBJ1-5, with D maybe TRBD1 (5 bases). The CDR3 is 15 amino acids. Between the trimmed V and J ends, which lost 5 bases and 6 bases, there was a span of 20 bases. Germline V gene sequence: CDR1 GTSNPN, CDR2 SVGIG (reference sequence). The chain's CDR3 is CAWDVVYGGSQPQHF. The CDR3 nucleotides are TGTGCCTGGGATGTGGTTTACGGGGGGAGTCAGCCCCAGCATTTT. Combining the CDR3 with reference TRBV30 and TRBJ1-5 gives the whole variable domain SQTIHQWPATLVQPVGSPLSLECTVEGTSNPNLYWYRQAAGRGLQLLFYSVGIGQISSEVPQNLSASRPQDRQFILSSKKLLLSDSGFYLCAWDVVYGGSQPQHFGDGTRLSIL.

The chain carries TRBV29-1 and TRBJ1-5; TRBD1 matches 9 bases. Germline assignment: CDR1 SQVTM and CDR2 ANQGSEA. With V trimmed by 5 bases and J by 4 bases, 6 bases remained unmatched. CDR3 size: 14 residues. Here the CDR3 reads CSVQGGTGNQPQHF. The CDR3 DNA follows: TGCAGCGTTCAAGGTGGGACAGGGAATCAGCCCCAGCATTTT.

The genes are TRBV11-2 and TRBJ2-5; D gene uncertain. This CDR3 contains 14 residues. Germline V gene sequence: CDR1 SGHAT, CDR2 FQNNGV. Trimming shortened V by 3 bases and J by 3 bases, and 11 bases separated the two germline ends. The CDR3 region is CASSLNPNEETQYF. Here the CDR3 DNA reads TGTGCCAGCAGCTTGAACCCTAACGAAGAGACCCAGTACTTC.

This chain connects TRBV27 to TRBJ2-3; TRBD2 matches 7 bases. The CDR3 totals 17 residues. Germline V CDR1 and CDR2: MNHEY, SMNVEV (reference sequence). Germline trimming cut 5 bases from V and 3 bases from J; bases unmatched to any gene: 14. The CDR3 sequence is CASSPLLLAGLTDTQYF. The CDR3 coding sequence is TGTGCCAGCAGTCCACTACTGTTAGCGGGTCTTACAGATACGCAGTATTTT.

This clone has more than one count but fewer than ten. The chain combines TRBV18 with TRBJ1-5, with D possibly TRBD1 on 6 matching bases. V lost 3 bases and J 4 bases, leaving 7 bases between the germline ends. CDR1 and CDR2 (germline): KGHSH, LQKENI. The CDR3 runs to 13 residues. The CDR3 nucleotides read TGTGCCAGCTCACCGGACAGAAATCAGCCCCAGCATTTT. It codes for CASSPDRNQPQHF.

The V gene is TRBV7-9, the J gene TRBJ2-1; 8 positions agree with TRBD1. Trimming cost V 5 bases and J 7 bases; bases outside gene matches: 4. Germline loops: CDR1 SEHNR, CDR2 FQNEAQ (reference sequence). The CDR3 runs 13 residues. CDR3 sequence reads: CASSLDRANEQFF. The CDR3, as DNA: TGTGCCAGCAGCCTGGACAGGGCAAATGAGCAGTTCTTC. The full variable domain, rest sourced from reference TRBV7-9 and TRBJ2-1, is DTGVSQNPRHKITKRGQNVTFRCDPISEHNRLYWYRQTLGQGPEFLTYFQNEAQLEKSRLLSDRFSAERPKGSFSTLEIQRTEQGDSAMYLCASSLDRANEQFFGPGTRLTVL.

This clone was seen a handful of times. DNA for the CDR3: TGTGCCAGCAGCCCAGGGATAAGCACAGATACGCAGTATTTT. This encodes CASSPGISTDTQYF. The V call is TRBV7-9, the J call TRBJ2-3; weak D call: TRBD1 (5 bases). CDR3 length: 14 residues. Trimming stripped 5 bases from V and 0 bases from J, with 9 bases between. Per germline, CDR1 SEHNR and CDR2 FQNEAQ (reference sequence).

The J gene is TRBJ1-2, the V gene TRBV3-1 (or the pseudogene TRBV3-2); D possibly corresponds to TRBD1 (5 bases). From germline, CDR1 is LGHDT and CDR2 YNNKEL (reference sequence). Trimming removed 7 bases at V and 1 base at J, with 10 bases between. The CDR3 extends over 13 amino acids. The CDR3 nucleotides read TGTGCCAGCACAAAGGGGTTTAACTATGGCTACACCTTC. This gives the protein CASTKGFNYGYTF.

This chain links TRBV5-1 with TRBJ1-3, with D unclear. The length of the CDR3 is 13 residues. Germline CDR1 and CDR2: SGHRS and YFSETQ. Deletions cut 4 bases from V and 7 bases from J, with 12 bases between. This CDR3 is CASSLDIENTIYF. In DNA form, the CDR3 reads TGCGCCAGCAGCCTTGACATCGAGAACACCATATATTTT.